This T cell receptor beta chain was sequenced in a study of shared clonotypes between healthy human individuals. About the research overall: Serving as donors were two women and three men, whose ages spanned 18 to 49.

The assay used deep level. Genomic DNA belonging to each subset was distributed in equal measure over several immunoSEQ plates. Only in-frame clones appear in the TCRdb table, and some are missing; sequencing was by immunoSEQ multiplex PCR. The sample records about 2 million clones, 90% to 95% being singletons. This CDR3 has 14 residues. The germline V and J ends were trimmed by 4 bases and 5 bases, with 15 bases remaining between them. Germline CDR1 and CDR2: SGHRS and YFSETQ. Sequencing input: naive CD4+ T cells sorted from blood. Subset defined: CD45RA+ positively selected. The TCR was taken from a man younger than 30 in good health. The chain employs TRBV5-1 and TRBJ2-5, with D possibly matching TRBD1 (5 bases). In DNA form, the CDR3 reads TGCGCCAGCAGCGCTTCCGGCAGGGTTGAGACCCAGTACTTC. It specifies CASSASGRVETQYF.